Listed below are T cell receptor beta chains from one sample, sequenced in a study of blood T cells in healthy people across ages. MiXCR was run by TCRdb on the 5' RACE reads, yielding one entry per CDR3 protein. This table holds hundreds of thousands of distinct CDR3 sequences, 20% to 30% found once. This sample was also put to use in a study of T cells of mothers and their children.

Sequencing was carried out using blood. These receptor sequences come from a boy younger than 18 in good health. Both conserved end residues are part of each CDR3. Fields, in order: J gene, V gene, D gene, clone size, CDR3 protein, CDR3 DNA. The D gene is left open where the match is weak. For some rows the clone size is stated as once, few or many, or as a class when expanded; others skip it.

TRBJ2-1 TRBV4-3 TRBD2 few CASSQADSGRINEQFF TGCGCCAGCAGCCAAGCGGATAGCGGGAGGATAAATGAGCAGTTCTTC
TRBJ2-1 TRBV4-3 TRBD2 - CASSQDRGRASEQFF TGCGCCAGCAGCCAAGATCGAGGGAGGGCCAGTGAGCAGTTCTTC
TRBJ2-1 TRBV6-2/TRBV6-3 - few CASSYDSYAKLSSYNEQFF TGTGCCAGCAGTTACGATAGCTATGCGAAACTCAGCTCCTACAATGAGCAGTTCTTC
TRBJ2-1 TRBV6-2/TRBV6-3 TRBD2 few CASSYGLSGVDNEQFF TGTGCCAGCAGTTACGGGCTTAGCGGGGTCGACAATGAGCAGTTCTTC
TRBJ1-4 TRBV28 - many CASSFIPLIFTNEKLFF TGTGCCAGCAGTTTCATACCACTTATATTCACTAATGAAAAACTGTTTTTT
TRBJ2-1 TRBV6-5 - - CASSYGEGYEQFF TGTGCCAGCAGCTATGGTGAGGGCTATGAGCAGTTCTTC
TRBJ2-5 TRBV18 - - CASSGGTKETQYF TGTGCCAGCTCAGGTGGGACGAAAGAGACCCAGTACTTC
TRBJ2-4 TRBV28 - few CASSLRGNLAKNIQYF TGTGCCAGCAGCCTCAGGGGTAATCTAGCCAAAAACATTCAGTACTTC
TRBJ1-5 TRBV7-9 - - CASSHTDQPQHF TGTGCCAGCAGCCATACAGATCAGCCCCAGCATTTT
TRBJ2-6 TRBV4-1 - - CASSQEKALGPGANVLTF TGCGCCAGCAGCCAAGAGAAAGCTCTGGGTCCTGGGGCCAACGTCCTGACTTTC